This entry is about one TCR beta chain. The sample is drawn from a study of cytomegalovirus exposure and HLA in healthy donors. This CDR3 spans 15 amino acids. Germline values: CDR1 MNHEY, CDR2 SVGAGI. V shed 4 bases, J shed 2 bases, and the junction held 5 bases outside the gene matches. The PCR made use of 60 Vbeta and 13 Jbeta primers. Clones were sequenced by immunoSEQ multiplex PCR, and TCRdb holds only the in-frame ones, with some missing. The table has fewer than 90,000 clones, roughly 79% seen once. The sequenced sample was PBMCs. The chain combines TRBV6-5 with TRBJ2-3, with TRBD2 matching 8 bases. This sequence originates from a female donor in good health and CMV-seronegative. CDR3 sequence: CASSLAGILTDTQYF. Written as DNA, the CDR3 is TGTGCCAGCAGTTTAGCGGGGATCCTCACAGATACGCAGTATTTT.